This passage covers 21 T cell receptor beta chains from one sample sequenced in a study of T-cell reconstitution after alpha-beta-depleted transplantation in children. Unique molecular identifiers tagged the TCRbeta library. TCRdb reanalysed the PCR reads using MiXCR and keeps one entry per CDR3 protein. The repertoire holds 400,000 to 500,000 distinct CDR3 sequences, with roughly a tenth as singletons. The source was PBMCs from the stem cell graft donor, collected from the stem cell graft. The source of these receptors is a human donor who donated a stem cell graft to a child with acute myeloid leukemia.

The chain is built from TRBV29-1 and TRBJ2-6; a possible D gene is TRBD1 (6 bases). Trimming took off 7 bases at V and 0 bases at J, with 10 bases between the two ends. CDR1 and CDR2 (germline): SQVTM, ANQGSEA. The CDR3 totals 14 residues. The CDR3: CSAGQTSGANVLTF. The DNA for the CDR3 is TGCAGCGCTGGACAGACCTCTGGGGCCAACGTCCTGACTTTC. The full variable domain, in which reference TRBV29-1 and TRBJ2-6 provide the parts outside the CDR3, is SAVISQKPSRDICQRGTSLTIQCQVDSQVTMMFWYRQQPGQSLTLIATANQGSEATYESGFVIDKFPISRPNLTFSTLTVSNMSPEDSSIYLCSAGQTSGANVLTFGAGSRLTVL.

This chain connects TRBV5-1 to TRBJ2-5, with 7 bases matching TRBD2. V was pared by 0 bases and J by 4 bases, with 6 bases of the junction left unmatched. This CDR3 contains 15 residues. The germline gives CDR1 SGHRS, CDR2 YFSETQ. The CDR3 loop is CASSLASGGRETQYF. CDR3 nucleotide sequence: TGCGCCAGCAGCTTGGCATCGGGGGGAAGAGAGACCCAGTACTTC.

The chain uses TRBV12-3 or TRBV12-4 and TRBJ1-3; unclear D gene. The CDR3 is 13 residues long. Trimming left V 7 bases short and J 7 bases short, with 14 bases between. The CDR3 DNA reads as TGTGCCAGCACCCCTCCCGCCTGGAACACCATATATTTT. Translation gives CASTPPAWNTIYF.

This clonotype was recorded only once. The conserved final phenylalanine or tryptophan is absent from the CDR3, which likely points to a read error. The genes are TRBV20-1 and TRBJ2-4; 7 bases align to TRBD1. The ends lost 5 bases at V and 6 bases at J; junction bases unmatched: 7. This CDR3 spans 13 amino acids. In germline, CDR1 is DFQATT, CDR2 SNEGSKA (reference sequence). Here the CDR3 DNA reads TGCAGTGCTCCTGACAGGGTAGCAAACATTCAGTACATC. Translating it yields CSAPDRVANIQYI.

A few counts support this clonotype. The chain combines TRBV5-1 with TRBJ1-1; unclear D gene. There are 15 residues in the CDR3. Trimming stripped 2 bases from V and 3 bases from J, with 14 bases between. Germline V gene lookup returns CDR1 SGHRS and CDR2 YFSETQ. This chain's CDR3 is CASSFSSGGDTEAFF. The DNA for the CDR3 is TGCGCCAGCAGCTTTTCTTCGGGTGGGGACACTGAAGCTTTCTTT.

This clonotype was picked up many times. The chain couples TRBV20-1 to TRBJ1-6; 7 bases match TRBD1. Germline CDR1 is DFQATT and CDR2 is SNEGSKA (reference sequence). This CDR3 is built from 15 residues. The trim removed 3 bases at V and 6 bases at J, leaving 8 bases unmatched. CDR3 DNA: TGCAGTGCTAGCGTCCAAACAGGGGCTAATTCACCCCTCCACTTT. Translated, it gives CSASVQTGANSPLHF.

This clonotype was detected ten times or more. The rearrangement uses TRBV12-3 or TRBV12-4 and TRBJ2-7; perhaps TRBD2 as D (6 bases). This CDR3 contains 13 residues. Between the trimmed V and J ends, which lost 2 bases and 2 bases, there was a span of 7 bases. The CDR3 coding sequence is TGTGCCAGCAGTTTAACGGGGGCCTACGAGCAGTACGTC. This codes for CASSLTGAYEQYV.

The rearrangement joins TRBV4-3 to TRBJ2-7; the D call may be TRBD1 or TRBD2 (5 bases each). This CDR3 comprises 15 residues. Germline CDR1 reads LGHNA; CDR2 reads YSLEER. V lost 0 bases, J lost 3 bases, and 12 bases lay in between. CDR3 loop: CASSQESAGGYEQYF. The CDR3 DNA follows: TGCGCCAGCAGCCAAGAGTCAGCTGGGGGCTACGAGCAGTACTTC.

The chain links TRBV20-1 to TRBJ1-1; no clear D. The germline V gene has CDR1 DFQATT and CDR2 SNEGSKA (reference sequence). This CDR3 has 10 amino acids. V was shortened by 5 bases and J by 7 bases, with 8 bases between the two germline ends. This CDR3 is CSALGFEAFF. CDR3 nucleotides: TGCAGTGCTTTAGGATTTGAAGCTTTCTTT.

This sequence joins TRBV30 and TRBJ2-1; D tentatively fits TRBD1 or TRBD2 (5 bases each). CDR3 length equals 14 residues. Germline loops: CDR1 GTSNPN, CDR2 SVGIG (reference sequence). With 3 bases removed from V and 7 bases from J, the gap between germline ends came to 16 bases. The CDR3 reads CAWRGESGKNEQFF. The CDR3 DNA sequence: TGTGCCTGGAGGGGGGAGTCTGGGAAAAATGAGCAGTTCTTC.

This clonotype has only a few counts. Here the CDR3 DNA reads TGCAGTGCCGAGCGGGGGGGCCTTCCAGATACGCAGTATTTT. Translated, it gives CSAERGGLPDTQYF. The chain recombines TRBV20-1 with TRBJ2-3, with 10 bases lining up with TRBD2. Germline-derived CDR1 and CDR2 are DFQATT and SNEGSKA (reference sequence). The CDR3 runs to 14 residues. The ends lost 6 bases at V and 4 bases at J; junction bases unmatched: 7.

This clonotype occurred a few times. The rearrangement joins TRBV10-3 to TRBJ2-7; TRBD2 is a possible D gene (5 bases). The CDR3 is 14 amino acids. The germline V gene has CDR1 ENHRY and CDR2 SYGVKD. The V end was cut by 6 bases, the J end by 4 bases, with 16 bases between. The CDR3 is CAIRSGGSSYEQYF. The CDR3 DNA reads TGTGCCATCAGGAGCGGAGGAAGCAGTTACGAGCAGTACTTC.

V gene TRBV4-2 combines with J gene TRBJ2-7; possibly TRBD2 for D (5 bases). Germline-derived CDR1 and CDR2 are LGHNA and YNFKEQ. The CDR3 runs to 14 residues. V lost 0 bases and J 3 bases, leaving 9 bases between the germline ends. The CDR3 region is CASSQEAVHYEQYV. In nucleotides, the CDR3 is TGTGCCAGCAGCCAAGAAGCGGTCCACTACGAGCAGTACGTC.

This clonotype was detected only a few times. DNA of the CDR3: TGCAGCGGACAGGGTACCGGGGAGCTGTTTTTT. Protein: CSGQGTGELFF. The chain links TRBV29-1 to TRBJ2-2, with 7 bases that match TRBD1. After removal of 7 bases from V and 5 bases from J, the junction contained 1 base not matched to a gene. Germline V gives CDR1 SQVTM, CDR2 ANQGSEA. CDR3 size: 11 residues.

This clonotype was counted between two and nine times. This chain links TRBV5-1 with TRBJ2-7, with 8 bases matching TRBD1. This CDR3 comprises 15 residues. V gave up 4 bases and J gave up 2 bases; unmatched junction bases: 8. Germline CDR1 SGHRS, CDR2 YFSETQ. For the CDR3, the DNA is TGCGCCAGCAGCCGAGGACAGGGTGTCCCCTACGAGCAGTACTTC. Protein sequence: CASSRGQGVPYEQYF.

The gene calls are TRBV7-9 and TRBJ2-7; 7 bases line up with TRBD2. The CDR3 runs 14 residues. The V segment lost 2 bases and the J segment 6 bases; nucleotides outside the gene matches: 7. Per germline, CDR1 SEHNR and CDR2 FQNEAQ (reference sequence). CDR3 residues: CASSLSGGRPEQYV. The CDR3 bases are TGTGCCAGCAGCTTATCAGGCGGGAGACCCGAGCAGTACGTC.

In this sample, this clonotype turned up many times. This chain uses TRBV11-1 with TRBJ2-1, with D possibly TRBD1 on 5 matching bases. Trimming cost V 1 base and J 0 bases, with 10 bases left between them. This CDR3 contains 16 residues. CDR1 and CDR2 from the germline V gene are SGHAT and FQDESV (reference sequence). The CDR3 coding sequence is TGTGCCAGCAGCTTAGAGGGGCGGAGCTCCTACAATGAGCAGTTCTTC. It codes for CASSLEGRSSYNEQFF.

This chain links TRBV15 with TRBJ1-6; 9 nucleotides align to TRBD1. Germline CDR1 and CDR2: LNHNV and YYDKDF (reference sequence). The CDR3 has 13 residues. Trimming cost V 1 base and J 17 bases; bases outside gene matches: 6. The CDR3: CATSRAGTGQIHF. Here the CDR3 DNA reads TGTGCCACCAGCAGAGCGGGGACAGGGCAAATCCACTTT. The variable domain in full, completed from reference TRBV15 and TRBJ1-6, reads DAMVIQNPRYQVTQFGKPVTLSCSQTLNHNVMYWYQQKSSQAPKLLFHYYDKDFNNEADTPDNFQSRRPNTSFCFLDIRSPGLGDTAMYLCATSRAGTGQIHFGNGTRLTVT.

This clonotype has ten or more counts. In nucleotides, the CDR3 is TGCAGTGCTAGGACAGGGAGTGAAAAACTGTTTTTT. This gives the protein CSARTGSEKLFF. The chain joins TRBV20-1 to TRBJ1-4; 7 bases map to TRBD1. The V gene's germline CDR1 is DFQATT and CDR2 SNEGSKA (reference sequence). The J segment lost 7 bases and the V segment lost 3 bases, leaving 2 bases of the junction unmatched. This CDR3 comprises 12 residues.

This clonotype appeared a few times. The CDR3 DNA follows: TGTGCCAGCAGTTACTCCGGGGAGCGGGAAAAACTGTTTTTT. Its protein is CASSYSGEREKLFF. This sequence joins TRBV6-5 and TRBJ1-4, with no clear D. CDR3 length: 14 amino acids. V was pared by 0 bases and J by 8 bases, with 10 bases between. Germline CDR1 and CDR2: MNHEY and SVGAGI.

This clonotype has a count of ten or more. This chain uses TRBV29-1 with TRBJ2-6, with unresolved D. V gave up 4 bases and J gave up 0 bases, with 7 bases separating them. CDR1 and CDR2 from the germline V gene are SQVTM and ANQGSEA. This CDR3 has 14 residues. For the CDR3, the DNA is TGCAGCGTTGGCGGTGGCTCTGGGGCCAACGTCCTGACTTTC. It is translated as CSVGGGSGANVLTF.